This T cell receptor beta chain was sequenced for a study of glioma-infiltrating T cells. TCR alpha and beta CDR3 regions were amplified from RNA using iRepertoire nested multiplex PCR. One-step reverse transcription and amplification started from about 100-400 ng of tissue mRNA or PBMC total RNA. TCRdb independently ran MiXCR on the multiplex PCR reads; one entry per CDR3 protein. The sample holds some 180,000 distinct CDR3 sequences, 32% seen once. Of note for this clonotype: Antigen: not known. With a much larger clone just one base away, this may be a read error.

This CDR3 comprises 16 residues. V was pared by 5 bases and J by 2 bases, with 9 bases of the junction left unmatched. Germline lookup yields CDR1 SNHLY and CDR2 FYNNEI. The study's findings and limits: Above-expected tissue-blood divergence occurred in all gliomas, most in low-grade ones. CDR3 overlap between tissue and blood was very small.

The chain joins TRBV2 to TRBJ2-3; 8 bases fit TRBD1. Sequences were obtained from glioma tissue, nonneoplastic brain tissue, or PBMCs (not recorded which). The origin of this receptor is a human donor with low-grade glioma or glioblastoma, undergoing nonglioma brain surgery, or in good health (not recorded which). CDR3 coding DNA: TGTGCCAGCAGTCTTGACAGGACAGGGCCCACAGATACGCAGTATTTT. It is translated as CASSLDRTGPTDTQYF.